Listed below are T cell receptor beta chains from one sample, sequenced in a study of OX40 agonist ivuxolimab in advanced cancers. Produced via immunoSEQ multiplex PCR; TCRdb's table is partial and in-frame only. Of nearly 90,000 clones listed, around 87% were seen once; the top ten hold roughly 1.6%. The sample here was CD4+ or CD8+ T cells sorted from blood, taken in a trial of the OX40 agonist ivuxolimab. The receptor source for this set is an adult with an advanced solid tumor such as melanoma, head and neck, liver or kidney cancer. Each CDR3 is given with its conserved first and last residue. Clone size is stated in some rows and not others, as once, few, many or a class when expanded.

V gene: TRBV13; clone size: .; J gene: TRBJ2-3; CDR3 protein: CASTPRPGGTDTQYF
V gene: TRBV6-4; clone size: .; J gene: TRBJ1-1; CDR3 protein: CASSGNKDRQKRELEAFF
V gene: TRBV5-1; clone size: .; J gene: TRBJ2-1; CDR3 protein: CASSLGDWNNEQFF
V gene: TRBV5-4; clone size: .; J gene: TRBJ1-5; CDR3 protein: CASSSGRRGQPQHF
V gene: TRBV11-2; clone size: .; J gene: TRBJ1-1; CDR3 protein: CASSLDRREAFF
V gene: TRBV5-1; clone size: .; J gene: TRBJ2-7; CDR3 protein: CASSMGQGKSQQYF
V gene: TRBV30; clone size: once; J gene: TRBJ1-2; CDR3 protein: CAWTPQGSNYGYTF
V gene: TRBV29-1; clone size: .; J gene: TRBJ1-3; CDR3 protein: CSVDSGTGNTIYF
V gene: TRBV7-2; clone size: .; J gene: TRBJ2-1; CDR3 protein: CASSLGQGFNEQFF
V gene: TRBV18; clone size: .; J gene: TRBJ2-7; CDR3 protein: CASSPTPDRGSEQYF
V gene: TRBV9; clone size: .; J gene: TRBJ2-5; CDR3 protein: CASSVMSEETQYF
V gene: TRBV19; clone size: .; J gene: TRBJ2-2; CDR3 protein: CASSRVADTGELFF
V gene: TRBV4-3; clone size: .; J gene: TRBJ2-5; CDR3 protein: CASSQDYGAETQYF
V gene: TRBV11-3; clone size: .; J gene: TRBJ2-1; CDR3 protein: CASSPGRGEQFF